The 8 T cell receptor beta chains in this list originate from one sample, sequenced in a study of cytomegalovirus exposure and HLA in healthy donors. Both 60 Vbeta primers and 13 Jbeta primers went into the PCR. Sequenced by immunoSEQ multiplex PCR; TCRdb stores in-frame clones only, minus some. The data hold 100,000 or so clones, with around 74% observed a single time. Sequenced: PBMCs. These receptors all stem from a man under 40 in good health and CMV-seropositive.

The V call is TRBV5-4, the J call TRBJ2-2, with 8 nucleotides matching TRBD2. The CDR3 totals 15 residues. The germline V gene has CDR1 SGHNT and CDR2 YYREEE (reference sequence). V lost 4 bases and J lost 4; bases outside the gene matches: 6. DNA for the CDR3: TGTGCCAGCAGCCTAGGGGCGGGGGGCACCGGGGAGCTGTTTTTT. Protein: CASSLGAGGTGELFF.

J is TRBJ2-1 and V is TRBV19; 9 nucleotides agree with TRBD1. This CDR3 spans 15 amino acids. V shed 4 bases and J 10 bases; nucleotides not matched to a gene: 11. Germline CDR1 and CDR2: LNHDA and SQIVND (reference sequence). Here the CDR3 reads CASSTGTGQTLEQFF. Here the CDR3 DNA reads TGTGCCAGTAGTACCGGGACAGGGCAAACATTGGAGCAGTTCTTC.

This clone appeared once. The DNA for the CDR3 is TGTGCCTGCCGGGACAGGGCCTCTGGGGCCAACGTCCTGACTTTC. This codes for CACRDRASGANVLTF. The V call is TRBV30, the J call TRBJ2-6, with 9 positions matching TRBD1. Germline-derived CDR1 and CDR2 are GTSNPN and SVGIG (reference sequence). J was trimmed by 0 bases and V by 6 bases; bases with no gene match: 3. There are 15 residues in the CDR3.

The V gene is TRBV6-1, the J gene TRBJ1-3, with TRBD1 as a possible D gene (5 bases). Germline-derived CDR1 and CDR2 are MNHNS and SASEGT. The CDR3 is 15 amino acids. V shed 4 bases and J shed 0 bases, with 10 bases lying between them. DNA for the CDR3: TGTGCCAGCAGTGGGCAGGGCTACTCTGGAAACACCATATATTTT. Translating gives CASSGQGYSGNTIYF.

This sequence joins TRBV19 and TRBJ1-6; TRBD1 agrees at 8 bases. CDR3 size: 14 residues. With 6 bases clipped from V and 9 bases from J, the junction kept 7 bases outside the gene matches. CDR1 and CDR2 from the germline V gene are LNHDA and SQIVND (reference sequence). CDR3 in DNA: TGTGCCAGTAGCCCCACAGGGGGAAGTTCACCCCTCCACTTT. This encodes CASSPTGGSSPLHF.

The V and J genes are TRBV7-2 and TRBJ2-2, with a weak D call TRBD1 (5 bases). Germline-derived CDR1 and CDR2 are SGHTA and FQGNSA. V lost 5 bases to trimming and J lost 7 bases, with 17 bases between them. The CDR3 is made up of 15 amino acids. The CDR3 sequence: CASSLFRAEGGELFF. CDR3 coding DNA: TGTGCCAGCAGCCTATTCAGGGCAGAAGGCGGGGAGCTGTTTTTT.

This chain uses TRBV11-2 with TRBJ2-3; 8 positions agree with TRBD1. V gave up 5 bases and J gave up 3 bases; unmatched junction bases: 4. Germline assignment: CDR1 SGHAT and CDR2 FQNNGV. CDR3 length: 14 residues. CDR3 bases: TGTGCCAGCAGCCTACAGGGGGGAACAGATACGCAGTATTTT. Its translation is CASSLQGGTDTQYF.

This clone was seen at least ten times. The rearrangement links TRBV2 to TRBJ2-1, with 14 bases matching TRBD2. V shed 9 bases, J shed 1 base, and the junction held 2 bases outside the gene matches. Per the germline V gene, CDR1 is SNHLY and CDR2 is FYNNEI. The CDR3 length is 15 residues. CDR3 loop: CASRTSGGSYNEQFF. CDR3 DNA sequence: TGTGCCAGTCGGACTAGCGGGGGGTCCTACAATGAGCAGTTCTTC.